This T cell receptor beta chain was captured in a study of shared clonotypes between healthy human individuals. Study-wide context: Plates per donor: three CD4 naive, three CD4 memory, two CD8 naive, one CD8 memory.

There are 16 residues in the CDR3. The germline gives CDR1 MDHEN, CDR2 SYDVKM. Trimming stripped 7 bases from V and 1 base from J, with 19 bases between. In the case of this clone: The antigen is not known.

The table came from immunoSEQ multiplex PCR; TCRdb's copy has only in-frame clones and leaves some out. This sample has about 680,000 clones, with roughly 70% found just once. General study points: Clonotypes not shared had lower generation probabilities than those common to all four donors.

Donors had no recently reported acute infections or vaccinations and were HIV-negative. The chain joins TRBV28 to TRBJ1-1; tentative D call: TRBD1 (5 bases). The sequence was collected from a young woman in good health. Sequencing was carried out using memory CD4+ T cells sorted from blood. Specified subset: CD45RA-negative fraction. CDR3 amino acids: CASKFGGGFENTEAFF. Here the CDR3 DNA reads TGTGCCAGCAAGTTCGGCGGGGGTTTTGAGAACACTGAAGCTTTCTTT.